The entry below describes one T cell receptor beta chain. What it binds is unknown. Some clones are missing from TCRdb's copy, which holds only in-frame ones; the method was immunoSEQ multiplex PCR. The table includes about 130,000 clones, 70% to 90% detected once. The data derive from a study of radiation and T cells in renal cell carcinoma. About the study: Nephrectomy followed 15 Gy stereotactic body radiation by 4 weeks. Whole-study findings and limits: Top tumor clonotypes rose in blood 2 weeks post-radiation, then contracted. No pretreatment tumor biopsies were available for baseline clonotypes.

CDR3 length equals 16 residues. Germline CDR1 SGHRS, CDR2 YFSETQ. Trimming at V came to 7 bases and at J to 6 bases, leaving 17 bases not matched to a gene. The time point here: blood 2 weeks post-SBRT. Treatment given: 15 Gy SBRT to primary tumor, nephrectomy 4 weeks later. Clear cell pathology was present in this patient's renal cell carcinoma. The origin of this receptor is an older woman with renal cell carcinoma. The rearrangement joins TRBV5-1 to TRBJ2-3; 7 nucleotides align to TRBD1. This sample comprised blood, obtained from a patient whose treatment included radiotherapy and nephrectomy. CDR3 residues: CASAIGGQTFSDTQYF. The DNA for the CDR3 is TGCGCCAGCGCGATTGGGGGACAGACTTTCTCGGATACGCAGTATTTT.